Listed here are 17 T cell receptor beta chains from one sample, sequenced in a study of T-cell memory formation after mild COVID-19. TCRdb called the 5' RACE reads again in MiXCR, with one record for every CDR3 protein. The repertoire holds hundreds of thousands of distinct CDR3 sequences, with roughly 18% as singletons. Sequencing was done on a sample of PBMCs or a T cell subset sorted from them (not recorded which). The source is an adult woman who had mild COVID-19 (a few samples of this study predate the infection). Cell type and time point are not known.

The V call is TRBV5-1, the J call TRBJ1-2; D uncertain. CDR3 length equals 11 residues. Trimming left V 3 bases short and J 9 bases short, with 9 bases between. Germline CDR1 is SGHRS and CDR2 is YFSETQ. As DNA, the CDR3 is TGCGCCAGCAGCTCGGGCCGGAGCTACACCTTC. It encodes CASSSGRSYTF.

The chain links TRBV12-3 or TRBV12-4 to TRBJ1-2; 9 nucleotides agree with TRBD1. The CDR3 totals 17 residues. V was clipped by 1 base and J by 3 bases; unmatched bases: 9. CDR3 in DNA: TGTGCCAGCAGTTTAGGGGGACAGGGTCGTCTAGACTATGGCTACACCTTC. It codes for CASSLGGQGRLDYGYTF.

CDR3 loop: CASREGVQETQYF. Here the CDR3 DNA reads TGTGCCAGCAGGGAGGGAGTCCAAGAGACCCAGTACTTC. This chain links TRBV6-5 with TRBJ2-5; D possibly corresponds to TRBD2 (6 bases). Trimming removed 6 bases from V and 1 base from J, with 9 bases in between. Per the germline V gene, CDR1 is MNHEY and CDR2 is SVGAGI. CDR3 length: 13 residues.

The table lists this clonotype with a few counts. The chain combines TRBV12-5 with TRBJ2-5; D unclear. Germline CDR1 and CDR2: LGHNT and FRNRAP. The V end was cut by 2 bases, the J end by 4 bases, with 5 bases between. The CDR3 loop spans 12 amino acids. Here the CDR3 DNA reads TGTGCTAGTGGTTTGAAGCTAGAGACCCAGTACTTC. Protein: CASGLKLETQYF. Combining the CDR3 with reference TRBV12-5 and TRBJ2-5 gives the whole variable domain DARVTQTPRHKVTEMGQEVTMRCQPILGHNTVFWYRQTMMQGLELLAYFRNRAPLDDSGMPKDRFSAEMPDATLATLKIQPSEPRDSAVYFCASGLKLETQYFGPGTRLLVL.

The rearrangement joins TRBV4-1 to TRBJ1-6; D is possibly TRBD1 (6 bases). Germline lookup yields CDR1 MGHRA and CDR2 YSYEKL. The CDR3 loop spans 18 amino acids. V lost 1 base and J lost 13, with 26 bases in between. CDR3 region: CASSQVLGRQVGIQPLHF. Here the CDR3 DNA reads TGCGCCAGCAGCCAAGTTCTGGGCAGACAGGTGGGAATTCAGCCCCTCCACTTT.

This clonotype was seen a few times. The chain has TRBV9 and TRBJ2-4; maybe TRBD2 (6 bases). Germline CDR1 and CDR2: SGDLS and YYNGEE. The CDR3 is 17 amino acids. The V end was cut by 3 bases, the J end by 2 bases, with 18 bases between. The CDR3 coding sequence is TGTGCCAGCAGCGGGATTGGGGCGGGGCCCTCCAAAAACATTCAGTACTTC. Translation: CASSGIGAGPSKNIQYF.

The rearrangement links TRBV10-3 to TRBJ1-4, with D maybe TRBD1 (5 bases). V was pared by 6 bases and J by 5 bases, with 16 bases between. The CDR3 runs 15 residues. Germline V CDR1 and CDR2: ENHRY, SYGVKD. The CDR3 sequence is CAIRLSGERNEKLFF. For the CDR3, the DNA is TGTGCCATCAGACTTTCGGGGGAGAGGAATGAAAAACTGTTTTTT.

This clonotype was picked up a small number of times. The rearrangement links TRBV9 to TRBJ2-7, with D unresolved. Trimming shortened V by 0 bases and J by 7 bases, and 17 bases separated the two germline ends. The germline CDR1 and CDR2 sequences are SGDLS and YYNGEE. The CDR3 has 15 amino acids. The CDR3 protein is CASSVGQSQPEEQYF. CDR3 nucleotides: TGTGCCAGCAGCGTAGGTCAGTCCCAGCCTGAGGAGCAGTACTTC.

This clonotype was observed at least ten times. The V call is TRBV4-1, the J call TRBJ1-6, with TRBD1 as a possible D gene (6 bases). The germline gives CDR1 MGHRA, CDR2 YSYEKL. The CDR3 is made up of 15 amino acids. V lost 7 bases, J lost 2 bases, and 12 bases lay in between. The CDR3: CASTAGAAYNSPLHF. CDR3 nucleotide sequence: TGCGCCAGCACCGCAGGGGCGGCCTATAATTCACCCCTCCACTTT.

This clonotype turned up a few times. The chain recombines TRBV21-1 with TRBJ2-7. TRBV21-1 is reported as a pseudogene. CDR3 length equals 14 residues. This CDR3 is CASSKVDGTYEQYF. CDR3 coding DNA: TGTGCCAGCAGCAAAGTTGACGGAACCTACGAGCAGTACTTC.

This clonotype was counted only a few times. This likely comes from a read error, as the CDR3 has no conserved phenylalanine or tryptophan at its end. No DNA is shown, since the ends of the CDR3 on it are uncertain; the CDR3 is the one TCRdb lists. The V call is TRBV15, the J call TRBJ2-7. CDR1 LNHNV and CDR2 YYDKDF come from the germline V gene (reference sequence). The length of the CDR3 is 13 amino acids, counting both ends. CDR3 protein: CATSRDPAGGLYS.

The rearrangement uses TRBV29-1 and TRBJ2-1; the D gene is possibly TRBD1 (6 bases). CDR1 and CDR2 (germline): SQVTM, ANQGSEA. CDR3 size: 12 residues. The V end lost 6 bases, the J end lost 7 bases, and 13 bases lay between the germline ends. CDR3 coding DNA: TGCAGCGTGAAGAAACAGGGTAATGAGCAGTTCTTC. Its translation: CSVKKQGNEQFF.

This chain links TRBV7-2 with TRBJ1-1, with D possibly being TRBD1 (6 bases). This CDR3 has 15 residues. Between the trimmed V and J ends, which lost 5 bases and 1 base, there was a span of 14 bases. From germline, CDR1 is SGHTA and CDR2 FQGNSA. In DNA form, the CDR3 reads TGTGCCAGCAGCCTTCAGGGACACGCGAACACTGAAGCTTTCTTT. Amino acid sequence: CASSLQGHANTEAFF.

This clonotype was observed a handful of times. This chain connects TRBV29-1 to TRBJ1-2, with TRBD1 identical over 8 bases. CDR1 is SQVTM and CDR2 is ANQGSEA in the germline V gene. The CDR3 has 13 residues. The V segment lost 6 bases and the J segment 8 bases; nucleotides outside the gene matches: 11. CDR3 nucleotide sequence: TGCAGCGTCCACGGACAGGGAGATCTGGGCTACACCTTC. Translated, it gives CSVHGQGDLGYTF.

This chain links TRBV5-1 with TRBJ1-1, with 12 bases lining up with TRBD1. Germline trimming cut 0 bases from V and 0 bases from J; bases unmatched to any gene: 6. CDR1 is SGHRS and CDR2 is YFSETQ in the germline V gene. The CDR3 consists of 18 residues. In DNA form, the CDR3 reads TGCGCCAGCAGCTTGGGTACTGGGACAGGGGGCTTGAACACTGAAGCTTTCTTT. Translated: CASSLGTGTGGLNTEAFF. Full variable domain (missing parts from reference TRBV5-1 and TRBJ1-1): KAGVTQTPRYLIKTRGQQVTLSCSPISGHRSVSWYQQTPGQGLQFLFEYFSETQRNKGNFPGRFSGRQFSNSRSEMNVSTLELGDSALYLCASSLGTGTGGLNTEAFFGQGTRLTVV.

The chain carries TRBV5-1 and TRBJ2-5; no clear D gene. Germline V gene data show CDR1 as SGHRS and CDR2 as YFSETQ. The V and J ends lost 7 bases and 4 bases respectively, with 11 bases between them. This CDR3 region has 12 residues. The CDR3 DNA is TGCGCCAGCCTAGGCGACGGAGAGACCCAGTACTTC. Translation: CASLGDGETQYF.

The rearrangement joins TRBV2 to TRBJ2-3; TRBD2 aligns across 9 bases. V lost 10 bases, J lost 6 bases, and 11 bases stayed unmatched. The length of the CDR3 is 14 residues. Looked up from germline, CDR1 is SNHLY and CDR2 is FYNNEI. The CDR3 here is CANLAGPRRDTQYF. The CDR3 bases are TGTGCCAACCTAGCGGGGCCCCGTCGGGATACGCAGTATTTT.